This record concerns one T cell receptor (beta chain) sequence. Time point meaning: cycle 4 day 1 (C4D1), after more than 5 weeks of nivolumab. Every one of the patients relapsed after autologous stem cell transplantation (brentuximab vedotin exposure was variable). By magnetic negative selection, CD4+ T cells were purified from thawed PBMCs. Method: immunoSEQ multiplex PCR; TCRdb's copy keeps in-frame clones and lacks some. The sample contains 31,000 or so clones, under 90% of which appear only once. These data originate in a study of PD-1 blockade in classical Hodgkin lymphoma. CDR1 is ENHRY and CDR2 is SYGVKD in the germline V gene. The V end was cut by 10 bases, the J end by 0 bases, with 13 bases between. This CDR3 has 14 residues.

This chain joins TRBV10-3 and TRBJ2-1, with D possibly being TRBD1 (6 bases). Sample: CD4+ T cells from blood, taken before the fourth cycle of nivolumab. This sequence originates from a human donor with classical Hodgkin lymphoma. The CDR3 sequence is CATLQGRSYNEQFF. The CDR3 nucleotides read TGTGCCACCTTACAGGGTCGCTCCTACAATGAGCAGTTCTTC.